The rows below give T cell receptor beta chains drawn from one sample of a study of sequential checkpoint blockade in melanoma. The method was immunoSEQ multiplex PCR; TCRdb's version includes in-frame clones alone and lacks a portion of them. The table shows about 9,200 clones, with around four fifths occurring only once. Material: CD8+ T cells sorted from blood (inferred from file names), obtained from a patient given nivolumab and ipilimumab in sequence. The receptors stem from a human donor with melanoma. The CDR3 runs from the conserved cysteine through the conserved F or W. A D gene is named only where the DNA matches it firmly. Not all rows give a size; the values are once, few, many and, for expanded clones, a class.

TRBV29-1	-	once	TRBJ2-2	CSVESRLAVGELFF	TGCAGCGTTGAAAGTAGGCTAGCTGTCGGGGAGCTGTTTTTT
TRBV7-9	-	-	TRBJ2-4	CASSSTPGSPKNIQYF	TGTGCCAGCAGCTCCACTCCCGGGTCTCCGAAAAACATTCAGTACTTC
TRBV6-5	TRBD2	-	TRBJ2-1	CASSYSSGGPNEQFF	TGTGCCAGCAGTTACTCCTCGGGGGGGCCCAATGAGCAGTTCTTC
TRBV19	TRBD1	-	TRBJ2-7	CASSTPGGDYEQYF	TGTGCCAGTAGTACCCCAGGGGGTGACTACGAGCAGTACTTC
TRBV27	-	-	TRBJ2-5	CASSLRGRVGGETQYF	TGTGCCAGCAGTTTGCGAGGCAGGGTGGGGGGAGAGACCCAGTACTTC
TRBV11-3	TRBD2	-	TRBJ2-1	CASRSTTSGSSYNEQFF	TGTGCCAGCAGATCTACGACTAGCGGGAGCTCCTACAATGAGCAGTTCTTC
TRBV14	-	-	TRBJ2-7	CASSQEGGYEQYF	TGTGCCAGCAGCCAAGAAGGGGGCTACGAGCAGTACTTC
TRBV4-3	-	medium-sized	TRBJ2-2	CASSQDLQIGSGELFF	TGCGCCAGCAGCCAAGATCTACAGATTGGGTCCGGGGAGCTGTTTTTT
TRBV27	TRBD1	-	TRBJ2-7	CASSPGTGYEQYF	TGTGCCAGCAGTCCTGGGACAGGGTACGAGCAGTACTTC
TRBV6-5	TRBD1	-	TRBJ1-2	CASSTTGGRHYGYTF	TGTGCCAGCAGTACGACAGGGGGCCGGCACTATGGCTACACCTTC
TRBV5-4	TRBD1	-	TRBJ1-1	CASRHTRQGVPMNTEAFF	TGTGCCAGCAGACACACACGACAGGGCGTGCCCATGAACACTGAAGCTTTCTTT
TRBV6-1	-	few	TRBJ1-5	CASLLNSNQPQHF	TGTGCCAGCTTGTTAAATAGCAATCAGCCCCAGCATTTT
TRBV7-2	-	-	TRBJ1-1	CARGGEGTEAFF	TGTGCACGGGGGGGAGAAGGCACTGAAGCTTTCTTT
TRBV7-9	TRBD1	few	TRBJ2-1	CASGPGQGLNEQFF	TGTGCCAGCGGCCCGGGACAGGGACTCAATGAGCAGTTCTTC
TRBV7-3	TRBD1	-	TRBJ2-7	CASSSGQGVHEQYF	TGTGCCAGCAGCTCCGGACAGGGAGTCCACGAGCAGTACTTC
TRBV28	TRBD1	-	TRBJ2-5	CASSLSGLGQGETQYF	TGTGCCAGCAGTTTATCGGGGTTAGGACAGGGAGAGACCCAGTACTTC
TRBV6-5	TRBD1	-	TRBJ2-1	CASSYGQGLGEQFF	TGTGCCAGCAGTTATGGACAGGGGCTGGGTGAGCAGTTCTTC
TRBV14	TRBD1	-	TRBJ2-7	CASSQNRDRADEQYF	TGTGCCAGCAGCCAAAACCGGGACAGAGCCGACGAGCAGTACTTC